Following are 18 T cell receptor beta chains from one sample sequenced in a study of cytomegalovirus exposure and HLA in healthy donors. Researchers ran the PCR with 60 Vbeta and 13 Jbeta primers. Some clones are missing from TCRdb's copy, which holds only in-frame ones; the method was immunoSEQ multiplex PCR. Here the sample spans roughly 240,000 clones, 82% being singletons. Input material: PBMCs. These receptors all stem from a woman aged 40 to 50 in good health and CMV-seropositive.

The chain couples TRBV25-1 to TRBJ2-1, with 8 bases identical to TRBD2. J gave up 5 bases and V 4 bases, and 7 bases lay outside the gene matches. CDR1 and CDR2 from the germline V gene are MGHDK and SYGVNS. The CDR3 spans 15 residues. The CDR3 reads CASSVRREGHNEQFF. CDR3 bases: TGTGCCAGCAGTGTGCGACGGGAGGGCCACAATGAGCAGTTCTTC.

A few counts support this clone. The CDR3 nucleotides are TGCGCCAGCAGCTCTCGACAGGCCGAGAATTCACCCCTCCACTTT. Protein sequence: CASSSRQAENSPLHF. The chain combines TRBV5-1 with TRBJ1-6, with D possibly matching TRBD1 (6 bases). V lost 3 bases, J lost 7 bases, and 14 bases lay in between. The germline gives CDR1 SGHRS, CDR2 YFSETQ. This CDR3 contains 15 residues.

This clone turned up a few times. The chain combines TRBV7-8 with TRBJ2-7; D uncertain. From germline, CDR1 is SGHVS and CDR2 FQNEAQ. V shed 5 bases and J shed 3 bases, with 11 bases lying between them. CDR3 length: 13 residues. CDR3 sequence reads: CASSPDMSYEQYF. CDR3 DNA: TGTGCCAGCAGCCCAGACATGAGCTACGAGCAGTACTTC.

CDR3 protein: CASSTQAGGELGYTF. For the CDR3, the DNA is TGCGCCAGCAGCACGCAGGCAGGGGGCGAACTTGGCTACACCTTC. V usage is TRBV5-1 and J usage is TRBJ1-2; 8 positions agree with TRBD1. Germline loops: CDR1 SGHRS, CDR2 YFSETQ. Losses at the gene ends were 4 bases for V and 7 bases for J; bases not matched to a gene: 12. The CDR3 loop spans 15 amino acids.

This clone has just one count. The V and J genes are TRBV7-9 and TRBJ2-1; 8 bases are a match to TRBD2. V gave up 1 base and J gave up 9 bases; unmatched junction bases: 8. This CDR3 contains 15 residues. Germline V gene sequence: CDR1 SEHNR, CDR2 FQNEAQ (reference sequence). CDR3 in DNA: TGTGCCAGCAGCTTAGTAGGAGCGGGAGTTAGTGAGCAGTTCTTC. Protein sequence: CASSLVGAGVSEQFF.

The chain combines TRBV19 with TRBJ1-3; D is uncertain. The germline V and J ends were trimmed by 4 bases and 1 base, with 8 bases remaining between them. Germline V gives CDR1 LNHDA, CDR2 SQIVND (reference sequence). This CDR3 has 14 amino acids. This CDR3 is CASSRPGSGNTIYF. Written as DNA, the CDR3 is TGTGCCAGTAGTAGACCGGGTTCTGGAAACACCATATATTTT.

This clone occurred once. The CDR3 DNA follows: TGTGCCAGCTCACGTCGACGGATCGGAGAGTACTATGGCTACACCTTC. Translation gives CASSRRRIGEYYGYTF. This chain links TRBV18 with TRBJ1-2; D remains ambiguous. V lost 4 bases to trimming and J lost 3 bases, with 18 bases between them. From germline, CDR1 is KGHSH and CDR2 LQKENI. This CDR3 contains 16 residues. Complete variable domain (other parts from reference TRBV18 and TRBJ1-2): NAGVMQNPRHLVRRRGQEARLRCSPMKGHSHVYWYRQLPEEGLKFMVYLQKENIIDESGMPKERFSAEFPKEGPSILRIQQVVRGDSAAYFCASSRRRIGEYYGYTFGSGTRLTVV.

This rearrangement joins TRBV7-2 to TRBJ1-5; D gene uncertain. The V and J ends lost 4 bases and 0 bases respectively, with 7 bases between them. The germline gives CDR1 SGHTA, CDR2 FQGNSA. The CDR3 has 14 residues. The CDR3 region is CASSSTYSNQPQHF. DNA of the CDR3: TGTGCCAGCAGCTCGACTTATAGCAATCAGCCCCAGCATTTT.

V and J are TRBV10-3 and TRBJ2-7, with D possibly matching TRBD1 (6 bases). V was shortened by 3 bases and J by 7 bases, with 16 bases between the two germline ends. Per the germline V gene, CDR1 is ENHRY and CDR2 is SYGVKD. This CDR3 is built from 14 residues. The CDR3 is CAISDPAGAGEQYF. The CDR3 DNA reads TGTGCCATCAGTGATCCGGCAGGGGCCGGTGAGCAGTACTTC.

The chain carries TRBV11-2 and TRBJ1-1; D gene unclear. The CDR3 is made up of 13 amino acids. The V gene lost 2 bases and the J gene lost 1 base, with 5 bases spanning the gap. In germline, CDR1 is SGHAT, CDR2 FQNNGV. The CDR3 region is CASSLTGNTEAFF. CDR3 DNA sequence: TGTGCCAGCAGCTTAACGGGGAACACTGAAGCTTTCTTT.

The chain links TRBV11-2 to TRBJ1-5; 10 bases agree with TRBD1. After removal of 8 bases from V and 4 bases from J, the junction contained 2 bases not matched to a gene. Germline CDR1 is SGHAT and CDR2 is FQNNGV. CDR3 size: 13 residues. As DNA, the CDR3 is TGTGCCAGCGGACAGGGGGTGAATCAGCCCCAGCATTTT. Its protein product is CASGQGVNQPQHF.

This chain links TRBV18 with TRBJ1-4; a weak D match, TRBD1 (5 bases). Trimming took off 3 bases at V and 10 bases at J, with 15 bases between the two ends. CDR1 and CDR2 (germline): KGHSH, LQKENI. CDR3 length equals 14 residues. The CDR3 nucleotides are TGTGCCAGCTCACCGCCGGGGGGTCCGAGAAAACTGTTTTTT. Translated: CASSPPGGPRKLFF. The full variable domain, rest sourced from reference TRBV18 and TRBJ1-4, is NAGVMQNPRHLVRRRGQEARLRCSPMKGHSHVYWYRQLPEEGLKFMVYLQKENIIDESGMPKERFSAEFPKEGPSILRIQQVVRGDSAAYFCASSPPGGPRKLFFGSGTQLSVL.

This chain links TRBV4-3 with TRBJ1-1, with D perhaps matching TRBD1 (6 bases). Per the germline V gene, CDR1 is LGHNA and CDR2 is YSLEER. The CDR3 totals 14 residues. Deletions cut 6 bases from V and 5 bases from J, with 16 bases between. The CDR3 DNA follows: TGCGCCAGCAGTCGGGGGGGCGGATTTACTGAAGCTTTCTTT. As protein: CASSRGGGFTEAFF.

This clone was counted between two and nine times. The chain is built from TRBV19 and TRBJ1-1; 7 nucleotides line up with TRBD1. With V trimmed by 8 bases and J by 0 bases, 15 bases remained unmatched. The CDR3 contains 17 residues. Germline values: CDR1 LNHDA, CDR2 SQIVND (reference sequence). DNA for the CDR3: TGTGCCAGTGCATCGGGGGACAGAAGTCCTATGAACACTGAAGCTTTCTTT. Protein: CASASGDRSPMNTEAFF. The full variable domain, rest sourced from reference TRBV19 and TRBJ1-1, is DGGITQSPKYLFRKEGQNVTLSCEQNLNHDAMYWYRQDPGQGLRLIYYSQIVNDFQKGDIAEGYSVSREKKESFPLTVTSAQKNPTAFYLCASASGDRSPMNTEAFFGQGTRLTVV.

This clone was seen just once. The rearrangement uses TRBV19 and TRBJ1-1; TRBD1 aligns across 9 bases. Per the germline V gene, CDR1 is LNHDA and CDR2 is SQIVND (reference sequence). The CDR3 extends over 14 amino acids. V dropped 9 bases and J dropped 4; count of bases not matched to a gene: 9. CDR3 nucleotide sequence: TGTGCCAGCAGACGGGACAGGGACTTCACTGAAGCTTTCTTT. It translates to CASRRDRDFTEAFF.

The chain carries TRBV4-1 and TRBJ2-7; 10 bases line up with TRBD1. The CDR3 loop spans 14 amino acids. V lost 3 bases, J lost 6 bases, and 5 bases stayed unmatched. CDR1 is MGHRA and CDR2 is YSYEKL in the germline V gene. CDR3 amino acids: CASSHEDRGGEQYF. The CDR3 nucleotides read TGCGCCAGCAGCCACGAGGACAGGGGGGGCGAGCAGTACTTC.

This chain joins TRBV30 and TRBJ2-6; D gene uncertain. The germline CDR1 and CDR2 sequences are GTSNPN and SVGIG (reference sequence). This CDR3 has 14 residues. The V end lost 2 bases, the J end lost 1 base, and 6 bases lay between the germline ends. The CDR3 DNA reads TGTGCCTGGAGTCTCAGATCTGGGGCCAACGTCCTGACTTTC. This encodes CAWSLRSGANVLTF.

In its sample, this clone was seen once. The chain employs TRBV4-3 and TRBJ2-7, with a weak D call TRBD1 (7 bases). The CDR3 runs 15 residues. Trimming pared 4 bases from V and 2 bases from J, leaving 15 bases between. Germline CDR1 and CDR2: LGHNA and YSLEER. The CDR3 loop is CASSLADRSTYEQYF. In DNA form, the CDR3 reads TGCGCCAGCAGCCTAGCGGACAGGAGTACCTACGAGCAGTACTTC.